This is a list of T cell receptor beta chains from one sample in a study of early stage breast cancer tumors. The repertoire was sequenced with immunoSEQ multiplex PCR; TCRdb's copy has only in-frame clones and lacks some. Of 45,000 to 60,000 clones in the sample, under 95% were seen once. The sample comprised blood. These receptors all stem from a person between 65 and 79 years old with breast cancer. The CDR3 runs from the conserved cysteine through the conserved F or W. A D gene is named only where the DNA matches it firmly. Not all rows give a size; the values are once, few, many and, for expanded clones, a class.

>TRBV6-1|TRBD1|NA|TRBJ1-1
TGTGCCAGCAGTGGCAAAGCCGGGACAGGGAGATCGGTGAAGACTGAAGCTTTCTTT
CASSGKAGTGRSVKTEAFF
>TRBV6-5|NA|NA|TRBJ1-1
TGTGCCAGCACCCGAGGCATGAACACTGAAGCTTTCTTT
CASTRGMNTEAFF
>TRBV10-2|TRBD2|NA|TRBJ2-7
TGCGCCAGCACGGTTAGCGGGAGCAGCGAGCAGTACTTC
CASTVSGSSEQYF
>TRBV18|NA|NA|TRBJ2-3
TGTGCCAGCTCACCACTAGCAACGATACCTTCCACAGATACGCAGTATTTT
CASSPLATIPSTDTQYF
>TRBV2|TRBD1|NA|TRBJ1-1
TGTGCCAGCAGTGGTCGGAAGCAGGGGGCGGACACTGAAGCTTTCTTT
CASSGRKQGADTEAFF
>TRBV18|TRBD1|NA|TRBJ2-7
TGTGCCAGCTCACCTGGACAGGGACGAGCGTACGAGCAGTACTTC
CASSPGQGRAYEQYF
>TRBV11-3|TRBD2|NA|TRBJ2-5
TGTGCCAGCAGCCTCAAGACTAGCGGGGGGGCGGAGACCCAGTACTTC
CASSLKTSGGAETQYF
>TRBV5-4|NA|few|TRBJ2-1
TGTGCCAGCATAGGAGCCCCAACGGATCGAAATGAGCAGTTCTTC
CASIGAPTDRNEQFF
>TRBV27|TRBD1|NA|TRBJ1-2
TGTGCCAGCAGTCCCACAGGGGGAAGGGGCTACACCTTC
CASSPTGGRGYTF
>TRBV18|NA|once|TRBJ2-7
TGTGCCAGCTCACCACCGATTTCAGGGACCTACGAGCAGTACTTC
CASSPPISGTYEQYF
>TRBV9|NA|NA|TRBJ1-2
TGTGCCAGCAGCGTAGATGTAGACAGGCCCTACTATGGCTACACCTTC
CASSVDVDRPYYGYTF
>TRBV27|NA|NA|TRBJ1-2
TGTGCCAGCAGTCCCCGCCAGGGCTATGGCTACACCTTC
CASSPRQGYGYTF
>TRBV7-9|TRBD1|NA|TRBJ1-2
TGTGCCAGCAGCCAAGGACAGGGGATCGACTATGGCTACACCTTC
CASSQGQGIDYGYTF
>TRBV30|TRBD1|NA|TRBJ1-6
TGTGCCTGGAGTCGCCTCGCCGGGACAGGGAACTATAATTCACCCCTCCACTTT
CAWSRLAGTGNYNSPLHF
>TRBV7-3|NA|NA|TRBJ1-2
TGTGCCAGCAGCTTATTTCGAGGGTCAAACTATGGCTACACCTTC
CASSLFRGSNYGYTF
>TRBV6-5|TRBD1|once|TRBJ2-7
TGTGCCAGCAGTCGCCGAGGACAGGGCTACGAGCAGTACTTC
CASSRRGQGYEQYF
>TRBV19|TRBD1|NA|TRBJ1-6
TGTGCCAGTAGTCCATCGACAGGGGTTTCACCCCTCCACTTT
CASSPSTGVSPLHF
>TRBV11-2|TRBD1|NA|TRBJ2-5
TGTGCCAGCAGCGCCCCGACAGGGGTCCAAGAGACCCAGTACTTC
CASSAPTGVQETQYF
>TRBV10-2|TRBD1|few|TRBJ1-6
TGCGCCAGCAGTGCCGGGACAGGGAATTCACCCCTCCACTTT
CASSAGTGNSPLHF
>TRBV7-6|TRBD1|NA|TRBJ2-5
TGTGCCAGCAGCTTAGCGTCGGGGACAGGGTCCGTCGAGACCCAGTACTTC
CASSLASGTGSVETQYF
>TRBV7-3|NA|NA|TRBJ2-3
TGTGCCAGCAGCTTAAGTGGGAGTGGGCGATATACGCAGTATTTT
CASSLSGSGRYTQYF
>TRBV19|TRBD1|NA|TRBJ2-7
TGTGCCAGTAGTGTAGGGACAGCTTTATGGGACGAGCAGTACTTC
CASSVGTALWDEQYF
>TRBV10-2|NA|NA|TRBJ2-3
TGCGCCAGCACCCCTGGGGGGGGGCCGGGGGATACGCAGTATTTT
CASTPGGGPGDTQYF
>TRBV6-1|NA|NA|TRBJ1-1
TGTGCCAGCAGGAGTCAGGGTGTCGTAGAAGCTTTCTTT
CASRSQGVVEAFF
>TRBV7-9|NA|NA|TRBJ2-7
TGTGCCAGCAGCTTAGATCAGGGGAGCGAGCAGTACTTC
CASSLDQGSEQYF
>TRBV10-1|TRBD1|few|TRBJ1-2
TGCGCCAGCAGCCCGGGACAGGGGGGAGGCTACACCTTC
CASSPGQGGGYTF
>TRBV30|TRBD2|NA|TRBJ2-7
TGTGCCTGTACTAGCGGAGGCCACGAGCAGTACTTC
CACTSGGHEQYF
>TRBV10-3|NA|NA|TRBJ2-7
TGTGCCATTTTCGAGGTGTTTAGCTCCGAGCAGTACTTC
CAIFEVFSSEQYF
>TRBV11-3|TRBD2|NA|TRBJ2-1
TGTGCCAGTTCTAGCGGGCCTAACAATGAGCAGTTCTTC
CASSSGPNNEQFF